The 31 T cell receptor beta chains below come from one sample, sequenced in a study of Ad26.COV2.S vaccination and SARS-CoV-2 variants. Sample treatment: 15 to 20 received Ad26.COV2.S at low or high dose, single or two shots; roughly 5 received placebo; per-sample allocation not given. Sampling occurred on day 63 after the first vaccine or placebo injection. The data were produced by immunoSEQ multiplex PCR, yet TCRdb's version contains in-frame clones alone and is incomplete. The sample yields roughly 500,000 clones, 70% to 90% seen once. This material consisted of peripheral blood, taken in a trial of Ad26.COV2.S vaccine versus placebo. Receptors originate from a person aged 18 to 65 who received the Ad26.COV2.S COVID-19 vaccine or a placebo.

This clone has only a few counts. The chain is built from TRBV30 and TRBJ2-2, with D perhaps TRBD1 or TRBD2 (5 bases each). The CDR3 sequence is 14 residues long. The V gene's germline CDR1 is GTSNPN and CDR2 SVGIG (reference sequence). With 1 base removed from V and 4 bases from J, the gap between germline ends came to 10 bases. The CDR3: CAWSALGGTGELFF. CDR3 sequence (DNA): TGTGCCTGGAGTGCCCTTGGGGGCACCGGGGAGCTGTTTTTT.

The rearrangement uses TRBV5-1 and TRBJ1-2, with D perhaps matching TRBD1 (5 bases). The CDR3 has 14 residues. Germline assignment: CDR1 SGHRS and CDR2 YFSETQ. V dropped 0 bases and J dropped 4 bases, with 10 bases sitting between them. The CDR3 coding sequence is TGCGCCAGCAGCTTGGAGACAGATCTCTATGGCTACACCTTC. Residues: CASSLETDLYGYTF.

The chain recombines TRBV6-2 or TRBV6-3 with TRBJ2-3; 9 bases map to TRBD2. From germline, CDR1 is MNHEY and CDR2 SVGEGT. The ends lost 3 bases at V and 3 bases at J; junction bases unmatched: 7. The length of the CDR3 is 16 residues. The CDR3 DNA reads TGTGCCAGCAGTTATCGAGCGGGAGGATCAACAGATACGCAGTATTTT. It translates to CASSYRAGGSTDTQYF.

The CDR3 protein is CASSMARGPYEQYF. In DNA, the CDR3 is TGTGCCAGTAGTATGGCCAGGGGGCCCTACGAGCAGTACTTC. The chain combines TRBV19 with TRBJ2-7, with TRBD1 matching 8 bases. Losses at the gene ends were 3 bases for V and 2 bases for J; bases not matched to a gene: 3. This CDR3 has 14 residues. Germline V CDR1 and CDR2: LNHDA, SQIVND (reference sequence).

The chain employs TRBV7-3 and TRBJ2-1, with D possibly called TRBD1 or TRBD2 (5 bases each). The germline gives CDR1 SGHTA, CDR2 FQGTGA. This CDR3 has 14 residues. V was clipped by 5 bases and J by 8 bases, with 16 bases between them. In DNA form, the CDR3 reads TGTGCCAGCAGCCGATGGCACGGGACCTATGAGCAGTTCTTC. Its translation is CASSRWHGTYEQFF. Full variable domain (remainder filled in from reference TRBV7-3 and TRBJ2-1): GAGVSQTPSNKVTEKGKYVELRCDPISGHTALYWYRQSLGQGPEFLIYFQGTGAADDSGLPNDRFFAVRPEGSVSTLKIQRTERGDSAVYLCASSRWHGTYEQFFGPGTRLTVL.

This chain connects TRBV28 to TRBJ1-1; D not certain. This CDR3 is built from 16 residues. Germline V gene sequence: CDR1 MDHEN, CDR2 SYDVKM. V lost 2 bases, J lost 1 base, and 14 bases lay in between. DNA of the CDR3: TGTGCCAGCAGTTTAAGGGCAGCCCGAGAGAACACTGAAGCTTTCTTT. Encoded protein: CASSLRAARENTEAFF.

This chain uses TRBV10-3 with TRBJ2-2; TRBD1 aligns across 10 bases. CDR3 length equals 14 residues. Germline CDR1 ENHRY, CDR2 SYGVKD. Trimming removed 10 bases from V and 2 bases from J; junction bases left unmatched: 4. The DNA of the CDR3 is TGTGCCACGGGGGACAGGGGAAACACCGGGGAGCTGTTTTTT. It yields the protein CATGDRGNTGELFF.

J is TRBJ1-3 and V is TRBV25-1, with unresolved D. Germline V CDR1 and CDR2: MGHDK, SYGVNS. Trimming removed 1 base from V and 3 bases from J, with 13 bases in between. CDR3 length: 16 amino acids. The DNA of the CDR3 is TGTGCCAGCAGTGAATCACCGGGTTTGCGTGGAAACACCATATATTTT. Translated: CASSESPGLRGNTIYF. The variable domain in full, completed from reference TRBV25-1 and TRBJ1-3, reads EADIYQTPRYLVIGTGKKITLECSQTMGHDKMYWYQQDPGMELHLIHYSYGVNSTEKGDLSSESTVSRIRTEHFPLTLESARPSHTSQYLCASSESPGLRGNTIYFGEGSWLTVV.

The rearrangement uses TRBV5-1 and TRBJ2-1; 8 bases are shared with TRBD1. This CDR3 region has 17 residues. The ends lost 4 bases at V and 4 bases at J; junction bases unmatched: 13. Germline CDR1 reads SGHRS; CDR2 reads YFSETQ. Here the CDR3 reads CASSPWIRQGNYNEQFF. The CDR3 coding sequence is TGCGCCAGCAGCCCTTGGATCCGACAGGGGAATTACAATGAGCAGTTCTTC.

The V gene is TRBV6-6, the J gene TRBJ2-5; TRBD1 aligns across 8 bases. Trimming at V came to 7 bases and at J to 1 base, leaving 5 bases not matched to a gene. The CDR3 contains 14 residues. The germline CDR1 and CDR2 sequences are MNHNY and SVGAGI (reference sequence). CDR3: CASTVGTGQETQYF. For the CDR3, the DNA is TGTGCCAGCACAGTCGGGACAGGCCAAGAGACCCAGTACTTC.

This chain links TRBV5-1 with TRBJ2-1, with D possibly TRBD1 on 6 matching bases. V dropped 3 bases and J dropped 12 bases, with 13 bases sitting between them. Germline assignment: CDR1 SGHRS and CDR2 YFSETQ. CDR3 length: 12 amino acids. The DNA of the CDR3 is TGCGCCAGCAGCTCGAGGGGCAGGGGGCAGTTCTTC. Its protein is CASSSRGRGQFF.

The chain combines TRBV30 with TRBJ2-1; 14 nucleotides match TRBD2. J lost 2 bases, V lost 0 bases, and 6 bases had no gene match. CDR3 length: 18 residues. From germline, CDR1 is GTSNPN and CDR2 SVGIG (reference sequence). The chain's CDR3 is CAWSVGGTSGSTYNEQFF. CDR3 DNA: TGTGCCTGGAGTGTAGGGGGGACTAGCGGGAGCACCTACAATGAGCAGTTCTTC.

The chain carries TRBV28 and TRBJ2-7; TRBD1 matches 9 bases. The V gene end was trimmed by 7 bases and the J gene end by 5 bases; junction bases not matched to a gene: 9. This CDR3 contains 14 residues. The germline gives CDR1 MDHEN, CDR2 SYDVKM. CDR3 amino acids: CASTQTGGSHEQYF. CDR3 nucleotides: TGTGCCAGCACTCAGACAGGGGGGTCCCACGAGCAGTACTTC.

The chain employs TRBV10-3 and TRBJ2-7; 7 nucleotides line up with TRBD1. The CDR3 sequence is 14 residues long. V shed 3 bases and J 0 bases; nucleotides not matched to a gene: 2. Germline CDR1 is ENHRY and CDR2 is SYGVKD. CDR3 sequence: CAISDQGDSYEQYF. In DNA form, the CDR3 reads TGTGCCATCAGTGATCAGGGGGACTCCTACGAGCAGTACTTC.

This clone was counted a few times. The genes are TRBV6-5 and TRBJ1-2; D is possibly TRBD1 (6 bases). Germline V gives CDR1 MNHEY, CDR2 SVGAGI. This CDR3 is built from 15 residues. Trimming shortened V by 6 bases and J by 4 bases, and 18 bases separated the two germline ends. The DNA of the CDR3 is TGTGCCAGCAGCCTAGGGGCCTTACAGGGCTATGGCTACACCTTC. This translates into CASSLGALQGYGYTF.

This chain uses TRBV7-2 with TRBJ2-7; weak D call: TRBD2 (6 bases). V was shortened by 1 base and J by 0 bases, with 10 bases between the two germline ends. Per the germline V gene, CDR1 is SGHTA and CDR2 is FQGNSA. The CDR3 is 15 amino acids. This CDR3 is CASSLGAGSSYEQYF. CDR3 DNA: TGTGCCAGCAGCTTAGGGGCCGGGAGCTCCTACGAGCAGTACTTC.

This chain connects TRBV19 to TRBJ1-1; tentatively, D is TRBD1 (6 bases). Per the germline V gene, CDR1 is LNHDA and CDR2 is SQIVND (reference sequence). The V and J ends lost 5 bases and 2 bases respectively, with 12 bases between them. CDR3 size: 14 residues. This chain's CDR3 is CASSGRTDNTEAFF. Here the CDR3 DNA reads TGTGCCAGTAGTGGAAGGACAGACAACACTGAAGCTTTCTTT. The full variable domain, with the rest looked up from reference TRBV19 and TRBJ1-1, is DGGITQSPKYLFRKEGQNVTLSCEQNLNHDAMYWYRQDPGQGLRLIYYSQIVNDFQKGDIAEGYSVSREKKESFPLTVTSAQKNPTAFYLCASSGRTDNTEAFFGQGTRLTVV.

In this sample, this clone turned up a few times. The chain couples TRBV7-7 to TRBJ2-1; D gene uncertain. The length of the CDR3 is 13 residues. Germline CDR1 is SSHAT and CDR2 is FNYEAQ (reference sequence). The germline V and J ends were trimmed by 3 bases and 9 bases, with 12 bases remaining between them. The CDR3 DNA reads TGTGCCAGCAGCTTGGATTCATCGAGTGAGCAGTTCTTC. As protein: CASSLDSSSEQFF.

Points on this clone: The same CDR3 is also encoded by other DNA sequences in this sample. The chain uses TRBV4-3 and TRBJ2-7, with D possibly TRBD1 on 6 matching bases. The V gene lost 1 base and the J gene lost 3 bases, with 7 bases spanning the gap. This CDR3 spans 13 amino acids. Germline V gene sequence: CDR1 LGHNA, CDR2 YSLEER. The CDR3 sequence: CASSQVRGYEQYF. DNA of the CDR3: TGCGCCAGCAGCCAAGTCAGGGGCTACGAGCAGTACTTC.

The genes are TRBV11-2 and TRBJ2-2, with D hard to call. Trimming took 5 bases from V and 7 from J, leaving 14 bases between them. CDR1 is SGHAT, CDR2 FQNNGV, per germline. The CDR3 runs 14 residues. In DNA form, the CDR3 reads TGTGCCAGCAGCCAAGTTTCGGGTATCGGGGAGCTGTTTTTT. Its translation is CASSQVSGIGELFF.

This clone showed up just a few times. V gene TRBV5-4 combines with J gene TRBJ1-2; perhaps TRBD1 as D (5 bases). The CDR3 extends over 15 amino acids. V lost 4 bases to trimming and J lost 5 bases, with 18 bases between them. Germline lookup yields CDR1 SGHNT and CDR2 YYREEE (reference sequence). CDR3: CASSLALGGKYGYTF. DNA for the CDR3: TGTGCCAGCAGCCTGGCCCTGGGGGGAAAATATGGCTACACCTTC.

The chain is built from TRBV19 and TRBJ1-4; possible D gene TRBD1, 6 bases. Looked up from germline, CDR1 is LNHDA and CDR2 is SQIVND (reference sequence). V shed 5 bases and J shed 7 bases, with 17 bases lying between them. The CDR3 covers 15 residues. The chain's CDR3 is CASSPWRGAGEKLFF. In nucleotides, the CDR3 is TGTGCCAGTAGTCCCTGGCGGGGGGCCGGTGAAAAACTGTTTTTT.

The chain uses TRBV24-1 and TRBJ2-3; 10 bases are a match to TRBD1. The CDR3 loop spans 16 amino acids. Unmatched junction bases numbered 10, after V lost 4 bases and J lost 7 bases. In germline, CDR1 is KGHDR, CDR2 SFDVKD. The CDR3 region is CATSDPQTGGTNTQYF. The CDR3 nucleotides read TGTGCCACCAGTGACCCTCAGACAGGGGGCACGAATACGCAGTATTTT.

The chain uses TRBV5-4 and TRBJ1-6, with D perhaps matching TRBD1 (5 bases). Per the germline V gene, CDR1 is SGHNT and CDR2 is YYREEE (reference sequence). Trimming took 0 bases from V and 10 from J, leaving 17 bases between them. This CDR3 is built from 16 residues. The CDR3 nucleotides read TGTGCCAGCAGCTTGGAACCGGGCAGGGATCGGTCACCCCTCCACTTT. Translating it yields CASSLEPGRDRSPLHF.

This chain uses TRBV4-1 with TRBJ1-6; TRBD1 matches at 10 bases. The CDR3 is made up of 17 amino acids. Germline V gives CDR1 MGHRA, CDR2 YSYEKL. J gave up 6 bases and V 4 bases, and 9 bases lay outside the gene matches. CDR3 DNA sequence: TGCGCCAGCAGCCGGGTAGCAGACAGGGGGCTTAATTCACCCCTCCACTTT. It is translated as CASSRVADRGLNSPLHF.

The chain links TRBV6-5 to TRBJ2-2, with TRBD2 matching 7 bases. Trimming cost V 9 bases and J 6 bases; bases outside gene matches: 10. Germline CDR1 reads MNHEY; CDR2 reads SVGAGI. The CDR3 sequence is 14 residues long. The CDR3 coding sequence is TGTGCCAGTAACTCCGGGACTACTGCCGGGGAGCTGTTTTTT. Its protein is CASNSGTTAGELFF.

The chain joins TRBV24-1 to TRBJ2-6; maybe TRBD2 (5 bases). The CDR3 loop spans 16 amino acids. Germline V CDR1 and CDR2: KGHDR, SFDVKD. V was clipped by 4 bases and J by 1 base, with 10 bases between them. The chain's CDR3 is CATSDPSGSGANVLTF. For the CDR3, the DNA is TGTGCCACCAGTGACCCCTCGGGGTCTGGGGCCAACGTCCTGACTTTC.

This clone was recorded once. The chain joins TRBV20-1 to TRBJ2-1, with TRBD2 matching 7 bases. Trimming removed 3 bases from V and 4 bases from J; junction bases left unmatched: 6. Germline CDR1 and CDR2: DFQATT and SNEGSKA (reference sequence). The CDR3 has 14 residues. The CDR3 DNA is TGCAGTGCTAGTTTTCTAGCGGATTACAATGAGCAGTTCTTC. Its translation: CSASFLADYNEQFF.

The rearrangement links TRBV7-2 to TRBJ2-3; TRBD2 aligns across 13 bases. In germline, CDR1 is SGHTA, CDR2 FQGNSA. There are 16 residues in the CDR3. J gave up 9 bases and V 5 bases, and 11 bases lay outside the gene matches. CDR3 sequence: CASSPRTSGSIDTQYF. The CDR3 DNA is TGTGCCAGCAGCCCCCGGACTAGCGGGAGTATCGACACGCAGTATTTT.

This clone appeared a single time. The rearrangement links TRBV5-6 to TRBJ2-2; D unresolved. CDR3 length equals 11 residues. Germline-derived CDR1 and CDR2 are SGHDT and YYEEEE. Trimming removed 2 bases at V and 4 bases at J, with 0 bases between. Here the CDR3 DNA reads TGTGCCAGCAGCTTCACCGGGGAGCTGTTTTTT. Its protein is CASSFTGELFF.

This clone was seen a handful of times. The chain is built from TRBV19 and TRBJ1-2; D perhaps matches TRBD1 (6 bases). Germline values: CDR1 LNHDA, CDR2 SQIVND (reference sequence). CDR3 length: 14 amino acids. The ends were cut back, 3 bases at V and 7 bases at J, with 15 bases in the middle. The CDR3 sequence: CASSISPGAVGYTF. The CDR3, as DNA: TGTGCCAGTAGTATCTCGCCGGGGGCCGTTGGCTACACCTTC.